This T cell receptor beta chain derives from a study of metastatic and nonmetastatic thyroid tumors. Whole-study context: Thyroid patients, malignant and benign, had repertoires compared across blood and tumor or nodule tissue.

TCRdb called clones again from the PCR reads with MiXCR. The data contain approximately 79,000 clones, approximately 9% of them singletons. Nobody among the patients had been given any treatment before thyroid surgery. This clone occurred many times. The V gene's germline CDR1 is SNHLY and CDR2 FYNNEI. This CDR3 is built from 11 residues. Deletions cut 8 bases from V and 8 bases from J, with 12 bases between. Sequenced input: blood. This chain connects TRBV2 to TRBJ1-2; possibly TRBD1 for D (6 bases). This TCR was sampled from a female donor with papillary thyroid cancer or a benign thyroid nodule (not recorded which). Some clones in this sample may be carry-over from other donors' samples. In DNA form, the CDR3 reads TGTGCCAGCCGCGAAGGGGGGGGCTACACCTTC. This translates into CASREGGGYTF.